This is a list of T cell receptor beta chains from one sample in a study of blood T cell repertoires in COVID-19. The protocol was immunoSEQ multiplex PCR, while the TCRdb copy is restricted to in-frame clones and leaves out a portion. The sample carries 90,000 to 140,000 clones, less than 90% recorded once. Sequencing was done on a sample of peripheral blood. These receptors were collected from a man aged 50 or older with acute or convalescent COVID-19. Both conserved end residues are part of each CDR3. Each record gives: D gene, clone size, J gene, V gene, CDR3 DNA, CDR3 protein. D genes are given only for firm matches. Clone size appears in some rows only: once, few, many, or a class for an expanded clone.

D gene: TRBD1
clone size: .
J gene: TRBJ2-4
V gene: TRBV9
CDR3 DNA: TGTGCCAGCAGCGCTCGGGACAGGGACTATCTAGCCAAAAACATTCAGTACTTC
CDR3 protein: CASSARDRDYLAKNIQYF

D gene: TRBD2
clone size: .
J gene: TRBJ2-3
V gene: TRBV6-2/TRBV6-3
CDR3 DNA: TGTGCCAGCAGTCGCCGAAGGATCAGCGGGGAGGTTACGCAGTATTTT
CDR3 protein: CASSRRRISGEVTQYF

D gene: .
clone size: .
J gene: TRBJ1-2
V gene: TRBV15
CDR3 DNA: TGTGCCACCAGCAGAGACTCAGACTATGGCTACACCTTC
CDR3 protein: CATSRDSDYGYTF

D gene: .
clone size: .
J gene: TRBJ2-3
V gene: TRBV6-6
CDR3 DNA: TGTGCCAGCAGTTACCGGGGGGCGAAAGGCACAGATACGCAGTATTTT
CDR3 protein: CASSYRGAKGTDTQYF

D gene: .
clone size: once
J gene: TRBJ1-3
V gene: TRBV5-1
CDR3 DNA: TGCGCCAGTAGACAGACCCTCTACTCTGGAAACACCATATATTTT
CDR3 protein: CASRQTLYSGNTIYF

D gene: TRBD1
clone size: .
J gene: TRBJ1-4
V gene: TRBV30
CDR3 DNA: TGTGCCTGGACCGGGACAGGGGGCCATGAAAAACTGTTTTTT
CDR3 protein: CAWTGTGGHEKLFF

D gene: .
clone size: .
J gene: TRBJ2-7
V gene: TRBV20-1
CDR3 DNA: TGCAGTGCTAGGGCGAGGATCGAGCAGTACTTC
CDR3 protein: CSARARIEQYF

D gene: TRBD1
clone size: .
J gene: TRBJ1-3
V gene: TRBV10-3
CDR3 DNA: TGTGCCACCCTTCCGGGACAGGTCCCTGGAAACACCATATATTTT
CDR3 protein: CATLPGQVPGNTIYF

D gene: .
clone size: .
J gene: TRBJ1-1
V gene: TRBV27
CDR3 DNA: TGTGCCAGCAGTCCTCGGACAGCGAACACTGAAGCTTTCTTT
CDR3 protein: CASSPRTANTEAFF

D gene: TRBD1
clone size: .
J gene: TRBJ1-2
V gene: TRBV27
CDR3 DNA: TGTGCCAGCTCACCTGCGGGACAGGGGACCCCTCGAGGCTACACCTTC
CDR3 protein: CASSPAGQGTPRGYTF

D gene: .
clone size: .
J gene: TRBJ2-1
V gene: TRBV4-1
CDR3 DNA: TGCGCCAGCAGCCAAGCAGGGGACCAGGACAATGAGCAGTTCTTC
CDR3 protein: CASSQAGDQDNEQFF

D gene: .
clone size: .
J gene: TRBJ2-5
V gene: TRBV5-1
CDR3 DNA: TGCGCCAGCAGCTGGGGGACCTGGGGGGACCAAGAGACCCAGTACTTC
CDR3 protein: CASSWGTWGDQETQYF

D gene: .
clone size: .
J gene: TRBJ1-3
V gene: TRBV7-9
CDR3 DNA: TGTGCCAGCGGCAGGGGACTTTATGGAAACACCATATATTTT
CDR3 protein: CASGRGLYGNTIYF

D gene: .
clone size: .
J gene: TRBJ1-1
V gene: TRBV11-2
CDR3 DNA: TGTGCCAGCAGCCCCATGCGGGGCGGTGGTCTGAACACTGAAGCTTTCTTT
CDR3 protein: CASSPMRGGGLNTEAFF

D gene: .
clone size: .
J gene: TRBJ2-1
V gene: TRBV7-9
CDR3 DNA: TGTGCCAGCAGCTTAGTTCTAACTGACAATGAGCAGTTCTTC
CDR3 protein: CASSLVLTDNEQFF

D gene: .
clone size: once
J gene: TRBJ2-3
V gene: TRBV4-1
CDR3 DNA: TGCGCCAGCAGCGAGCGAGGGGGGGGCATAGATACGCAGTATTTT
CDR3 protein: CASSERGGGIDTQYF

D gene: .
clone size: .
J gene: TRBJ2-7
V gene: TRBV5-4
CDR3 DNA: TGTGCCAGCAGCTTGGGAAACAGGGGGGGCGAGCAGTACTTC
CDR3 protein: CASSLGNRGGEQYF

D gene: TRBD2
clone size: .
J gene: TRBJ2-1
V gene: TRBV30
CDR3 DNA: TGTGCCTGGATAGCGGGAGCCGGCTACAATGAGCAGTTCTTC
CDR3 protein: CAWIAGAGYNEQFF

D gene: TRBD1
clone size: .
J gene: TRBJ1-3
V gene: TRBV11-2
CDR3 DNA: TGTGCCAGCAGCGCCCGGGCAGGGGGCTCTGGAAACACCATATATTTT
CDR3 protein: CASSARAGGSGNTIYF

D gene: .
clone size: .
J gene: TRBJ1-1
V gene: TRBV7-3
CDR3 DNA: TGTGCCAGCAGCCCCAACCGAGAAACTGAAGCTTTCTTT
CDR3 protein: CASSPNRETEAFF

D gene: TRBD2
clone size: .
J gene: TRBJ2-5
V gene: TRBV24-1
CDR3 DNA: TGTGCCACCAGTGCCGGGGGGGAAGAGACCCAGTACTTC
CDR3 protein: CATSAGGEETQYF

D gene: TRBD2
clone size: once
J gene: TRBJ2-1
V gene: TRBV9
CDR3 DNA: TGTGCCAGCAGCGGGTTACTACCCGGGACTAGCGGGGGTGTGGTCAATGAGCAGTTCTTC
CDR3 protein: CASSGLLPGTSGGVVNEQFF

D gene: .
clone size: .
J gene: TRBJ2-7
V gene: TRBV27
CDR3 DNA: TGTGCCAGCAGTTTGGGGGCCACGAGCTCCTACGAGCAGTACTTC
CDR3 protein: CASSLGATSSYEQYF

D gene: .
clone size: .
J gene: TRBJ2-6
V gene: TRBV11-2
CDR3 DNA: TGTGCCAGCAGCTTAGGGGCGTCTGGGGCCAACGTCCTGACTTTC
CDR3 protein: CASSLGASGANVLTF